The T cell receptor beta chain described here comes from a study of low-dose radiotherapy and immunotherapy resistance in tumors. V was clipped by 8 bases and J by 3 bases; unmatched bases: 2. This CDR3 region has 14 residues. Germline values: CDR1 SGHVS, CDR2 FQNEAQ. Time point of the sample: before trial treatment. In its sample, this clonotype was seen many times. cDNA synthesis used a TRAV/TRBV-specific primer set for both chains. PCR amplification of the TCRs was performed with Phusion for about 20 PCR cycles, and it relied on a constant-region primer together with a V-primer adapter. TCRdb re-derived calls from the reads in MiXCR, one entry per CDR3 protein. The table shows around 99,000 distinct CDR3 sequences, with more than 8.5% occurring only once.

The sequence was obtained from a male donor with prostate cancer. The source material was PBMCs, sampled before treatment. This chain links TRBV7-8 with TRBJ2-5; TRBD2 matches 14 bases. This CDR3 reads CASSTSGREETQYF. CDR3 bases: TGTGCCAGCTCGACTAGCGGGAGGGAAGAGACCCAGTACTTC. Complete variable domain (other parts from reference TRBV7-8 and TRBJ2-5): GAGVSQSPRYKVAKRGQDVALRCDPISGHVSLFWYQQALGQGPEFLTYFQNEAQLDKSGLPSDRFFAERPEGSVSTLKIQRTQQEDSAVYLCASSTSGREETQYFGPGTRLLVL.